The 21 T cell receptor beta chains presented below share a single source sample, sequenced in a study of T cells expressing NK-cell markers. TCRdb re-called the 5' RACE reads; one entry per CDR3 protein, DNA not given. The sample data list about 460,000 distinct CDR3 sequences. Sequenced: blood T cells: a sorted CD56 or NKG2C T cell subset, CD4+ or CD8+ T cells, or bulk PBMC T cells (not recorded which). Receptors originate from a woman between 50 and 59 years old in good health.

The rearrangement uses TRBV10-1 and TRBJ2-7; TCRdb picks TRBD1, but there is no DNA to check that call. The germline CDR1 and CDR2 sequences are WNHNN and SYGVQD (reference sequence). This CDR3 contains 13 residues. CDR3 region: CASSEGTVKVQYF.

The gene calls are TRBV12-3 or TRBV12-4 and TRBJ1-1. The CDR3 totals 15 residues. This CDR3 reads CASSLIGRANTEAFF.

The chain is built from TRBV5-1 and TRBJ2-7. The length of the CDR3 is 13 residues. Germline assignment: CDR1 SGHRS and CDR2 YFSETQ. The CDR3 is CASSLSGTYEQYF.

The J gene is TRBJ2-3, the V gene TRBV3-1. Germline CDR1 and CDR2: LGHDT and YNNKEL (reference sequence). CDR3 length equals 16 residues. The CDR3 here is CASSQEPFVGTDTQYF.

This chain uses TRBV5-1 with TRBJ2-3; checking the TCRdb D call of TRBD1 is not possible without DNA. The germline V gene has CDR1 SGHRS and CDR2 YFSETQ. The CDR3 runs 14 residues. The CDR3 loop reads CASSSRELTDTQYF.

The chain's CDR3 is CASSYLPGGSDTEAFF. J is TRBJ1-1 and V is TRBV5-1; there is no DNA to check the TCRdb D call of TRBD1. The CDR3 runs 16 residues. Germline loops: CDR1 SGHRS, CDR2 YFSETQ.

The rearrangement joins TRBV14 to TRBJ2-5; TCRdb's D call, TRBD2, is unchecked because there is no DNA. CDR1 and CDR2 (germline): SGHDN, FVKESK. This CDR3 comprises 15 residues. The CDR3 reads CASSQGAAPWETQYF.

This CDR3 is CASSLDFLKAQYF. The chain joins TRBV11-3 to TRBJ2-3. CDR3 length equals 13 residues. Germline V lookup: CDR1 SGHNT, CDR2 YENEEA.

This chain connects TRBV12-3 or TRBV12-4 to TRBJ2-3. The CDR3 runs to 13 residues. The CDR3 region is CASSLAQGDTQYF.

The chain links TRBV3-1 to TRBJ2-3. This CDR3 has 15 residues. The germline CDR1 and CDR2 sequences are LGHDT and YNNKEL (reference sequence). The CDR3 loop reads CASSQDVELGDTQYF.

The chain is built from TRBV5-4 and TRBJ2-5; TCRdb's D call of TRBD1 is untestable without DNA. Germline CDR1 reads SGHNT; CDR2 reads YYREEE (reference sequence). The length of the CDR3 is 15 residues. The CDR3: CASSSPRGDQETQYF.

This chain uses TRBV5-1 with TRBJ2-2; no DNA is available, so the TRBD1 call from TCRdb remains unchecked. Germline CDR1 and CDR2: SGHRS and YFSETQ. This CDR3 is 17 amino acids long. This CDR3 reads CASSNSLGGANTGELFF.

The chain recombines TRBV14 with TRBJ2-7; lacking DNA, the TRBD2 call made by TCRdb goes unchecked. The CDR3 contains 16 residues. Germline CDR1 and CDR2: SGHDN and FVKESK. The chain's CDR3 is CASSRPNGPSYGEQYF.

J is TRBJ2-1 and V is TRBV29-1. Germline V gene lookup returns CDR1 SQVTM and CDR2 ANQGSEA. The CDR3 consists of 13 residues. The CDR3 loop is CSVGAAPMNEQFF.

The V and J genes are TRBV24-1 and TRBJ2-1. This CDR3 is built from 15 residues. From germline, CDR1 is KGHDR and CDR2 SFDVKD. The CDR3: CATSENFLPYNEQFF.

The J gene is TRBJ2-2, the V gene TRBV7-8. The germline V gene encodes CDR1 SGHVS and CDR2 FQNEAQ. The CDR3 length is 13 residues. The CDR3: CASSLVGYNELFF.

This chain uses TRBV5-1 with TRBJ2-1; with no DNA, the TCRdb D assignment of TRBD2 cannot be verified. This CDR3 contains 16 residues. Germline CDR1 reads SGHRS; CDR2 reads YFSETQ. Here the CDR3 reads CASSLRGLAGGNEQFF.

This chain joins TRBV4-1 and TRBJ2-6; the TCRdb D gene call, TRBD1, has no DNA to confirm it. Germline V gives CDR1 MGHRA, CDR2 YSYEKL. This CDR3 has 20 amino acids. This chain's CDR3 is CASSPGASGTGSSGANVLTF.

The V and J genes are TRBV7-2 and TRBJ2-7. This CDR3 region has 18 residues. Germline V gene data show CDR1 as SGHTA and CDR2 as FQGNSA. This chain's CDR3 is CASSRTSATVSSSYEQYF.

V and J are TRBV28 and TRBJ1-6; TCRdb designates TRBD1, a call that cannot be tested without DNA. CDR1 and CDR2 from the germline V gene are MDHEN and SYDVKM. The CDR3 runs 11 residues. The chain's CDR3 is CASSSGAPLHF.

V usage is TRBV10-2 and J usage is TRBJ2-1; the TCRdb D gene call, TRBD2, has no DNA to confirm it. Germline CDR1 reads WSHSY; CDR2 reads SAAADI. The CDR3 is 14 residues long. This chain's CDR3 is CASRLAGIYNEQFF.